This T cell receptor beta chain was found in a study of cytomegalovirus exposure and HLA in healthy donors. Turning to the study itself: Samples from HLA-typed donors yielded approximately 80 million unique TCRs in an early data release.

CDR3 length: 14 residues. The germline V gene has CDR1 SGHRS and CDR2 YFSETQ. With 6 bases removed from V and 0 bases from J, the gap between germline ends came to 11 bases. For this clone: Its antigen is not known.

Study results and limitations: Several V segments, TRBV6-2 and TRBV6-3 among them, could not be told apart and were dropped. Many donors shared some public TCRs, even though most TCR sequences were rare.

Primers for the PCR totalled 60 Vbeta and 13 Jbeta. Assay: immunoSEQ multiplex PCR; the TCRdb copy retains only in-frame clones and omits some. Of some 90,000 clones in the sample, 70% to 85% were seen once. V usage is TRBV5-1 and J usage is TRBJ2-3; maybe TRBD1 (6 bases). Sample: PBMCs. The sequence derives from a man aged 50 or older in good health and CMV-seronegative. The CDR3 sequence is CASNLRGSTDTQYF. The CDR3 DNA reads TGCGCCAGCAACCTCAGGGGTAGCACAGATACGCAGTATTTT. Using reference TRBV5-1 and TRBJ2-3 for the parts outside the CDR3, the full variable domain is KAGVTQTPRYLIKTRGQQVTLSCSPISGHRSVSWYQQTPGQGLQFLFEYFSETQRNKGNFPGRFSGRQFSNSRSEMNVSTLELGDSALYLCASNLRGSTDTQYFGPGTRLTVL.